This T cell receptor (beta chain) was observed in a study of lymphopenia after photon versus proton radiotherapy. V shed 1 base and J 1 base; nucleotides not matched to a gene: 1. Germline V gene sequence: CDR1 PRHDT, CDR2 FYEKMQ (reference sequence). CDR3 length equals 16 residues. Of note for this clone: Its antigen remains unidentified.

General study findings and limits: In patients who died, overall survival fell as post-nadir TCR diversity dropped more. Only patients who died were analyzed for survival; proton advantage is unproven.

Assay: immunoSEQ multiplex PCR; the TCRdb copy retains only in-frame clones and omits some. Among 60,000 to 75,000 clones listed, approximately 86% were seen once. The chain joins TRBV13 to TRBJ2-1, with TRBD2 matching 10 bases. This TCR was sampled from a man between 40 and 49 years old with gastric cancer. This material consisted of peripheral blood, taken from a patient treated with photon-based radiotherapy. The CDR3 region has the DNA TGTGCCAGCAGCTTAGATAGCGGGGGGTCCTACAATGAGCAGTTCTTC. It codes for CASSLDSGGSYNEQFF. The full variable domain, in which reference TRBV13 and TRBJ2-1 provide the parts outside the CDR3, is AAGVIQSPRHLIKEKRETATLKCYPIPRHDTVYWYQQGPGQDPQFLISFYEKMQSDKGSIPDRFSAQQFSDYHSELNMSSLELGDSALYFCASSLDSGGSYNEQFFGPGTRLTVL.